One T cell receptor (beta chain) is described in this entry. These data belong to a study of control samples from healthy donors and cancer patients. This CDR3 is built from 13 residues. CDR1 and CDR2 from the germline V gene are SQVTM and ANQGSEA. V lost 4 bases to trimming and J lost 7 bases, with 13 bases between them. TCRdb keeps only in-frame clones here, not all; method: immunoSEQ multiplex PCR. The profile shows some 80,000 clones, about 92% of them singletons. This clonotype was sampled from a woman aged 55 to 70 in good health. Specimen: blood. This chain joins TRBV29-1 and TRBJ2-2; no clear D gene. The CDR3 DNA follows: TGCAGCGTTGTGTCAGCTTTTGGCGGGGAGCTGTTTTTT. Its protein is CSVVSAFGGELFF.